These 17 T cell receptor beta chains originate from one sample sequenced in a study of T cell clones after liver transplantation. Assay used: immunoSEQ multiplex PCR; TCRdb lists only in-frame clones, some missing. The sample consists of 55,000 or so clones, roughly two thirds of them appearing once. The material sequenced was CD4+ T cells from blood, taken before liver transplant. All receptors come from a human donor who received a liver transplant.

A single count supports this clone. The V gene is TRBV5-4, the J gene TRBJ2-3; possible D gene TRBD2, 7 bases. Germline CDR1 is SGHNT and CDR2 is YYREEE (reference sequence). Trimming left V 0 bases short and J 4 bases short, with 12 bases between. The length of the CDR3 is 15 residues. CDR3 residues: CASSLVGGRPDTQYF. In DNA form, the CDR3 reads TGTGCCAGCAGCTTGGTGGGGGGGCGGCCAGATACGCAGTATTTT.

This clone was seen a few times. The gene calls are TRBV19 and TRBJ1-2; D gene uncertain. The CDR3 covers 15 residues. Germline lookup yields CDR1 LNHDA and CDR2 SQIVND (reference sequence). The V end lost 5 bases, the J end lost 1 base, and 14 bases lay between the germline ends. The chain's CDR3 is CASSLRGGLNYGYTF. The CDR3 DNA follows: TGTGCCAGTAGTCTTCGGGGAGGCCTTAACTATGGCTACACCTTC.

In this sample, this clone turned up a few times. The chain links TRBV6-1 to TRBJ1-1; possible D gene TRBD1, 5 bases. V lost 3 bases to trimming and J lost 7 bases, with 9 bases between them. CDR1 MNHNS and CDR2 SASEGT come from the germline V gene. The CDR3 length is 12 residues. Here the CDR3 DNA reads TGTGCCAGCAGTGACAGGGTAGGTGAAGCTTTCTTT. Its protein product is CASSDRVGEAFF.

The V call is TRBV29-1, the J call TRBJ2-2; D is undetermined. V was clipped by 6 bases and J by 8 bases, with 10 bases between them. This CDR3 spans 11 amino acids. CDR1 is SQVTM and CDR2 is ANQGSEA in the germline V gene. The CDR3 loop is CSVVLRGELFF. Here the CDR3 DNA reads TGCAGCGTCGTCCTGAGAGGGGAGCTGTTTTTT.

V is TRBV4-2 and J is TRBJ1-1; no definite D call. Germline V gene sequence: CDR1 LGHNA, CDR2 YNFKEQ. V lost 1 base to trimming and J lost 5 bases, with 8 bases between them. The CDR3 runs to 13 residues. Here the CDR3 DNA reads TGTGCCAGCAGCCAAGGGCCGAAGACTGAAGCTTTCTTT. This sequence encodes CASSQGPKTEAFF.

This clone turned up a few times. This chain uses TRBV5-6 with TRBJ2-1; D uncertain. Germline V gene sequence: CDR1 SGHDT, CDR2 YYEEEE. The CDR3 extends over 15 amino acids. Deletions cut 0 bases from V and 4 bases from J, with 11 bases between. The CDR3 region is CASSLGRILYNEQFF. CDR3 coding DNA: TGTGCCAGCAGCTTGGGGCGGATACTTTACAATGAGCAGTTCTTC.

The chain is built from TRBV14 and TRBJ2-7; 9 bases agree with TRBD1. V shed 4 bases and J 0 bases; nucleotides not matched to a gene: 13. CDR3 length: 18 amino acids. Germline lookup yields CDR1 SGHDN and CDR2 FVKESK. The CDR3 DNA reads as TGTGCCAGCAGCCTTGCTCCGGAACGGGGACAGGGCTCCTACGAGCAGTACTTC. Protein sequence: CASSLAPERGQGSYEQYF.

In its sample, this clone is medium-sized. V and J are TRBV28 and TRBJ2-3; TRBD2 matches at 11 bases. There are 20 residues in the CDR3. V was clipped by 1 base and J by 2 bases; unmatched bases: 14. CDR1 and CDR2 (germline): MDHEN, SYDVKM. CDR3 nucleotides: TGTGCCAGCAGTTTATCTGGGCTAGCGGGGGGCCGTACGAACACAGATACGCAGTATTTT. Its translation is CASSLSGLAGGRTNTDTQYF.

This chain links TRBV2 with TRBJ2-4; 8 positions match TRBD2. CDR3 length: 15 residues. V trimming: 7 bases; J trimming: 5 bases; junction bases outside the gene matches: 10. Germline lookup yields CDR1 SNHLY and CDR2 FYNNEI. The CDR3 nucleotides are TGTGCCAGCACGGGGGGGGGCCCTTCACAAAACATTCAGTACTTC. Its translation is CASTGGGPSQNIQYF.

The chain uses TRBV28 and TRBJ1-6, with D possibly TRBD1 on 6 matching bases. The CDR3 is 12 amino acids. The ends were cut back, 10 bases at V and 9 bases at J, with 13 bases in the middle. CDR1 is MDHEN and CDR2 is SYDVKM in the germline V gene. CDR3 sequence: CAIAGARSPLHF. As DNA, the CDR3 is TGTGCCATTGCAGGGGCTCGTTCACCCCTCCACTTT.

The table lists this clone with a count of one. The chain links TRBV28 to TRBJ2-2, with D tentatively TRBD1 (6 bases). Germline V lookup: CDR1 MDHEN, CDR2 SYDVKM. V lost 4 bases, J lost 4 bases, and 13 bases lay in between. This CDR3 contains 15 residues. CDR3 DNA sequence: TGTGCCAGCAGTTCGCACAGGGTGATCACCGGGGAGCTGTTTTTT. Its protein is CASSSHRVITGELFF.

V gene TRBV14 combines with J gene TRBJ2-3, with D perhaps matching TRBD2 (6 bases). V was pared by 0 bases and J by 2 bases, with 18 bases between. The CDR3 has 18 residues. The germline V gene encodes CDR1 SGHDN and CDR2 FVKESK. The CDR3 DNA sequence: TGTGCCAGCAGCCAAGAGACCTGGCGGGATGGGGCCACAGATACGCAGTATTTT. It is translated as CASSQETWRDGATDTQYF.

The chain recombines TRBV4-1 with TRBJ2-1; 8 nucleotides agree with TRBD1. In germline, CDR1 is MGHRA, CDR2 YSYEKL. With V trimmed by 0 bases and J by 6 bases, 13 bases remained unmatched. There are 18 residues in the CDR3. CDR3 nucleotides: TGCGCCAGCAGCCAAGAATTCGGGACAGGCCGGGGGAGCAATGAGCAGTTCTTC. This translates into CASSQEFGTGRGSNEQFF.

This chain joins TRBV5-1 and TRBJ1-3; 11 bases map to TRBD1. The CDR3 is made up of 14 amino acids. Germline CDR1 SGHRS, CDR2 YFSETQ. V lost 4 bases and J lost 15; bases outside the gene matches: 12. The CDR3 DNA is TGCGCCAGCAGCAGCCTCCGGGACAGGGGGGTGCGATATTTT. Translating it yields CASSSLRDRGVRYF.

The CDR3 DNA follows: TGTGCCAGCAGTTTAGGAGGGAGGGTCACTGAGCAGTTCTTC. This encodes CASSLGGRVTEQFF. The gene calls are TRBV28 and TRBJ2-1, with TRBD2 matching over 7 bases. Germline lookup yields CDR1 MDHEN and CDR2 SYDVKM. This CDR3 comprises 14 residues. J gave up 9 bases and V 2 bases, and 7 bases lay outside the gene matches.

The chain combines TRBV18 with TRBJ2-7; 8 nucleotides agree with TRBD1. The germline V gene has CDR1 KGHSH and CDR2 LQKENI. Losses at the gene ends were 3 bases for V and 6 bases for J; bases not matched to a gene: 7. CDR3 size: 14 residues. The CDR3 reads CASSPGQDRVEQYF. In nucleotides, the CDR3 is TGTGCCAGCTCACCGGGACAGGATAGGGTCGAGCAGTACTTC.

There are a few counts of this clone. V gene TRBV7-9 combines with J gene TRBJ2-7; tentatively, D is TRBD1 (5 bases). Per the germline V gene, CDR1 is SEHNR and CDR2 is FQNEAQ (reference sequence). CDR3 size: 14 residues. V gave up 1 base and J gave up 6 bases, with 13 bases separating them. The CDR3 loop reads CASSLGQDGAEQYF. For the CDR3, the DNA is TGTGCCAGCAGCTTAGGCCAGGATGGGGCCGAGCAGTACTTC. The entire variable domain, with the rest obtained from reference TRBV7-9 and TRBJ2-7, is as follows: DTGVSQNPRHKITKRGQNVTFRCDPISEHNRLYWYRQTLGQGPEFLTYFQNEAQLEKSRLLSDRFSAERPKGSFSTLEIQRTEQGDSAMYLCASSLGQDGAEQYFGPGTRLTVT.